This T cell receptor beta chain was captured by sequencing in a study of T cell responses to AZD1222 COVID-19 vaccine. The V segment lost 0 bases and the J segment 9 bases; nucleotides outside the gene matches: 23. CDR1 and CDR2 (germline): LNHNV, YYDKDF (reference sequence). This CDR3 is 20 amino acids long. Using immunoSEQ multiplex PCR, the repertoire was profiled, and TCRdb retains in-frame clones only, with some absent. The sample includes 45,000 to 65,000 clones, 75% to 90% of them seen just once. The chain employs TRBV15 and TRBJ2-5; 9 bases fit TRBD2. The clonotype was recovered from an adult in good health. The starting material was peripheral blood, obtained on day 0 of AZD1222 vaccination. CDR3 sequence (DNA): TGTGCCACCAGCAGAGATCTTGGGGCTAGCGGGAAGGGGGCCTCGGGGTCCCAGTACTTC. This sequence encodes CATSRDLGASGKGASGSQYF.